This T cell receptor beta chain is drawn from a study of blood T cell repertoires in COVID-19. Looking at the study overall: Spain, Italy and the United States supplied samples that represented acute and convalescent COVID-19.

In the original processing: Counts of nucleated cells, estimated from reference gene primer amplification, were obtained. The protocol was immunoSEQ multiplex PCR, while the TCRdb copy is restricted to in-frame clones and leaves out a portion. That table supplies the V and J calls and clone size; D and trimming were determined from the DNA. The data show roughly 16,000 clones, 88% seen once. The sample taken for sequencing was peripheral blood. This receptor was identified in a human donor in a cohort sampled during active COVID-19.

The DNA of the CDR3 is TGTGCCAGCAGTTTGACTAGACAAGAGACCCAGTACTTC. Its translation: CASSLTRQETQYF. The chain combines TRBV27 with TRBJ2-5, with D maybe TRBD2 (6 bases). There are 13 residues in the CDR3. V lost 3 bases, J lost 2 bases, and 7 bases lay in between. Per germline, CDR1 MNHEY and CDR2 SMNVEV (reference sequence).